What follows are 28 T cell receptor beta chains derived from one specimen sequenced in a study of blood T cell repertoires in COVID-19. Profiling relied on immunoSEQ multiplex PCR, and the TCRdb table lists in-frame clones only, not all of them. The profile covers about 130,000 clones, with approximately 84% appearing a single time and about 18% taken by the ten largest. Sequencing was performed on peripheral blood. The receptor set was obtained from a woman aged 45-59 years who had recovered from COVID-19.

V is TRBV7-3 and J is TRBJ1-1; TRBD1 matches at 8 bases. Trimming at V came to 2 bases and at J to 1 base, leaving 3 bases not matched to a gene. The CDR3 is 15 residues long. In germline, CDR1 is SGHTA, CDR2 FQGTGA. The CDR3 nucleotides are TGTGCCAGCAGCTTATTAGGGACAGGGAACACTGAAGCTTTCTTT. It yields the protein CASSLLGTGNTEAFF.

The CDR3 DNA follows: TGTGCCAGCAGCCAACGCAGGGGTAATTCACCCCTCCACTTT. Its translation: CASSQRRGNSPLHF. This chain links TRBV3-1 (or the pseudogene TRBV3-2) with TRBJ1-6; D is perhaps TRBD1 (6 bases). CDR1 and CDR2 (germline): LGHDT, YNNKEL (reference sequence). This CDR3 region has 14 residues. V was shortened by 2 bases and J by 6 bases, with 8 bases between the two germline ends.

The J gene is TRBJ2-1, the V gene TRBV5-1; TRBD2 agrees at 14 bases. The CDR3 is made up of 18 amino acids. V trimming: 3 bases; J trimming: 7 bases; junction bases outside the gene matches: 12. Germline V gene lookup returns CDR1 SGHRS and CDR2 YFSETQ. Written as DNA, the CDR3 is TGCGCCAGCAGCTCCTTCCTGACTAGCGGGAGGGCCGGAAATGAGCAGTTCTTC. This sequence encodes CASSSFLTSGRAGNEQFF.

The chain links TRBV29-1 to TRBJ1-4, with D possibly TRBD1 on 6 matching bases. The length of the CDR3 is 14 residues. The germline V and J ends were trimmed by 3 bases and 15 bases, with 23 bases remaining between them. In germline, CDR1 is SQVTM, CDR2 ANQGSEA. The CDR3 loop reads CSVDSGQGQTQLFF. The DNA for the CDR3 is TGCAGCGTTGATAGTGGTCAGGGGCAAACCCAATTGTTTTTT.

A note on this clone: The identical CDR3 is also encoded by other nucleotide sequences in the sample. This sequence joins TRBV20-1 and TRBJ2-1; 11 nucleotides match TRBD2. Trimming took 3 bases from V and 4 from J; bases not matched to a gene: 2. The germline V gene has CDR1 DFQATT and CDR2 SNEGSKA (reference sequence). The CDR3 runs 14 residues. The CDR3 DNA is TGCAGTGCTAGTAGCGGGGGGGTATACAATGAGCAGTTCTTC. It codes for CSASSGGVYNEQFF.

The chain has TRBV5-1 and TRBJ2-5; D call uncertain. CDR1 and CDR2 from the germline V gene are SGHRS and YFSETQ. The V and J ends lost 5 bases and 0 bases respectively, with 14 bases between them. The CDR3 totals 15 residues. The CDR3 DNA reads TGCGCCAGCAGTCCTGGTTCTGGCTACCAAGAGACCCAGTACTTC. Translation: CASSPGSGYQETQYF.

The J gene is TRBJ2-7, the V gene TRBV5-1; D is perhaps TRBD1 (6 bases). Germline CDR1 is SGHRS and CDR2 is YFSETQ. V was shortened by 5 bases and J by 0 bases, with 15 bases between the two germline ends. The CDR3 spans 15 residues. CDR3 bases: TGCGCCAGCAGTAGGGATTTAGGGGGCTCCTACGAGCAGTACTTC. Translating it yields CASSRDLGGSYEQYF.

This chain connects TRBV10-3 to TRBJ2-1; possible D gene TRBD2, 6 bases. The CDR3 totals 17 residues. The germline CDR1 and CDR2 sequences are ENHRY and SYGVKD. The germline V and J ends were trimmed by 8 bases and 10 bases, with 30 bases remaining between them. The CDR3 protein is CAISSLGPSTARGEQFF. The CDR3, as DNA: TGTGCCATCTCTTCCCTGGGACCGTCTACAGCCCGGGGGGAGCAGTTCTTC.

The CDR3 spells CASSRTTPSGSSYNEQFF. CDR3 DNA: TGTGCCAGCAGCCGTACCACTCCGAGCGGAAGCTCCTACAATGAGCAGTTCTTC. This chain uses TRBV11-2 with TRBJ2-1; maybe TRBD2 (5 bases). The CDR3 contains 18 residues. V was shortened by 5 bases and J by 0 bases, with 20 bases between the two germline ends. Germline CDR1 SGHAT, CDR2 FQNNGV.

Remarks on this clone: Germline is not matched at one junction end, which may reflect a read error. V gene TRBV6-4 combines with J gene TRBJ1-5; a weak D match, TRBD1 (6 bases). Germline values: CDR1 MRHNA, CDR2 SNTAGT. The CDR3 is 15 amino acids. The CDR3 loop is CARGGILDSSQPQHF. CDR3 DNA sequence: TGTGCCAGAGGGGGAATACTTGATAGCAGTCAGCCCCAGCATTTT.

This sequence joins TRBV19 and TRBJ2-1; 9 positions agree with TRBD1. Germline CDR1 LNHDA, CDR2 SQIVND (reference sequence). The length of the CDR3 is 16 residues. Germline trimming cut 7 bases from V and 0 bases from J; bases unmatched to any gene: 7. CDR3 in DNA: TGTGCCAGTAACCCACAGGGGGCCCTCTCCTACAATGAGCAGTTCTTC. Encoded protein: CASNPQGALSYNEQFF. Looking up the rest from reference TRBV19 and TRBJ2-1 gives the full variable domain: DGGITQSPKYLFRKEGQNVTLSCEQNLNHDAMYWYRQDPGQGLRLIYYSQIVNDFQKGDIAEGYSVSREKKESFPLTVTSAQKNPTAFYLCASNPQGALSYNEQFFGPGTRLTVL.

The CDR3: CASSALLLSWDSTRGYEQYF. As DNA, the CDR3 is TGTGCCAGCAGTGCCCTCCTATTATCCTGGGACAGTACAAGGGGTTACGAGCAGTACTTC. This chain connects TRBV2 to TRBJ2-7; TRBD1 matches 7 bases. Trimming at V came to 4 bases and at J to 4 bases, leaving 25 bases not matched to a gene. CDR1 SNHLY and CDR2 FYNNEI come from the germline V gene. The CDR3 spans 20 residues.

V and J are TRBV2 and TRBJ2-7; D not certain. The CDR3 covers 11 residues. The germline gives CDR1 SNHLY, CDR2 FYNNEI. Trimming shortened V by 6 bases and J by 3 bases, and 6 bases separated the two germline ends. For the CDR3, the DNA is TGTGCCAGCAGGGTCAGCTACGAGCAGTACTTC. Its protein product is CASRVSYEQYF.

The chain's CDR3 is CASSSHSRGYTF. As DNA, the CDR3 is TGTGCCAGCAGTTCCCATAGTCGTGGCTACACCTTC. The genes are TRBV6-2 or TRBV6-3 and TRBJ1-2, with D hard to call. V lost 4 bases and J 7 bases, leaving 10 bases between the germline ends. CDR1 and CDR2 (germline): MNHEY, SVGEGT. This CDR3 is 12 amino acids long.

This rearrangement joins TRBV9 to TRBJ2-1, with D possibly being TRBD2 (7 bases). The germline V gene has CDR1 SGDLS and CDR2 YYNGEE. The CDR3 is made up of 14 amino acids. Trimming left V 3 bases short and J 2 bases short, with 9 bases between. CDR3 amino acids: CASSGGGTYNEQFF. The DNA of the CDR3 is TGTGCCAGCAGCGGGGGGGGCACCTACAATGAGCAGTTCTTC.

V usage is TRBV7-2 and J usage is TRBJ2-1; 8 positions agree with TRBD2. The CDR3 length is 15 residues. Looked up from germline, CDR1 is SGHTA and CDR2 is FQGNSA. The trim removed 6 bases at V and 5 bases at J, leaving 9 bases unmatched. CDR3 nucleotide sequence: TGTGCCAGCAGACCGCCGGGACTAGGAGACAATGAGCAGTTCTTC. This codes for CASRPPGLGDNEQFF.

V usage is TRBV9 and J usage is TRBJ2-2; D is unclear. The CDR3 runs 15 residues. Trimming removed 0 bases from V and 1 base from J, with 7 bases in between. Germline V gene data show CDR1 as SGDLS and CDR2 as YYNGEE. The CDR3 DNA is TGTGCCAGCAGCGTAGCCTCGGGGAACACCGGGGAGCTGTTTTTT. Protein: CASSVASGNTGELFF.

The chain is built from TRBV5-1 and TRBJ2-7; 7 positions match TRBD1. CDR1 and CDR2 from the germline V gene are SGHRS and YFSETQ. The CDR3 is 15 residues long. Trimming at V came to 4 bases and at J to 0 bases, leaving 7 bases not matched to a gene. CDR3 bases: TGCGCCAGCAGCCTCGACAGGGCGCCCTCCTACGAGCAGTACTTC. It codes for CASSLDRAPSYEQYF. Full variable domain (remainder filled in from reference TRBV5-1 and TRBJ2-7): KAGVTQTPRYLIKTRGQQVTLSCSPISGHRSVSWYQQTPGQGLQFLFEYFSETQRNKGNFPGRFSGRQFSNSRSEMNVSTLELGDSALYLCASSLDRAPSYEQYFGPGTRLTVT.

This chain joins TRBV14 and TRBJ2-7; 14 positions match TRBD2. Germline CDR1 and CDR2: SGHDN and FVKESK. The J segment lost 4 bases and the V segment lost 4 bases, leaving 6 bases of the junction unmatched. The CDR3 spans 16 residues. CDR3 DNA: TGTGCCAGCAGCCTGGGACTAGCGGGAGTTAGTTACGAGCAGTACTTC. It yields the protein CASSLGLAGVSYEQYF.

The J gene is TRBJ2-7, the V gene TRBV5-6; D remains unclear. CDR1 and CDR2 from the germline V gene are SGHDT and YYEEEE. Trimming shortened V by 1 base and J by 2 bases, and 13 bases separated the two germline ends. This CDR3 is built from 15 residues. This CDR3 is CASSLFSQYAYEQYF. The CDR3 DNA reads TGTGCCAGCAGCTTGTTCTCACAGTACGCCTACGAGCAGTACTTC.

V usage is TRBV2 and J usage is TRBJ2-3; D not resolved. Germline lookup yields CDR1 SNHLY and CDR2 FYNNEI. The CDR3 has 14 residues. V was trimmed by 6 bases and J by 8 bases, leaving 18 bases between them. Here the CDR3 DNA reads TGTGCCAGCAGGCTCACTGAAGTCGGTCGTACGCAGTATTTT. The encoded protein is CASRLTEVGRTQYF.

The chain uses TRBV24-1 and TRBJ2-3, with 11 bases matching TRBD2. This CDR3 contains 16 residues. The germline CDR1 and CDR2 sequences are KGHDR and SFDVKD. Germline trimming cut 4 bases from V and 4 bases from J; bases unmatched to any gene: 6. The CDR3 region has the DNA TGTGCCACCAGTGAGGGTAGCGGGAGGGTATCAGATACGCAGTATTTT. Translated, it gives CATSEGSGRVSDTQYF.

V gene TRBV2 combines with J gene TRBJ1-6, with D hard to call. The length of the CDR3 is 14 residues. Germline V gene lookup returns CDR1 SNHLY and CDR2 FYNNEI. Trimming shortened V by 7 bases and J by 7 bases, and 14 bases separated the two germline ends. The CDR3 DNA reads TGTGCCAGCAAAGATAGGGCGGGCAATTCACCCCTCCACTTT. Its protein is CASKDRAGNSPLHF.

This rearrangement joins TRBV28 to TRBJ1-2, with no clear D. Per the germline V gene, CDR1 is MDHEN and CDR2 is SYDVKM. The length of the CDR3 is 12 residues. V lost 5 bases and J lost 5, with 9 bases in between. CDR3 sequence (DNA): TGTGCCAGCAGTCTTACGAGGTATGGCTACACCTTC. It yields the protein CASSLTRYGYTF.

J is TRBJ2-1 and V is TRBV7-2; 12 positions match TRBD2. The CDR3 sequence is 16 residues long. Germline V gives CDR1 SGHTA, CDR2 FQGNSA. The V gene end was trimmed by 4 bases and the J gene end by 12 bases; junction bases not matched to a gene: 13. As DNA, the CDR3 is TGTGCCAGCAGCTCCGCTAGCGGGAGGGCCCCATCCTCGCAGTTCTTC. Encoded protein: CASSSASGRAPSSQFF. Using reference TRBV7-2 and TRBJ2-1 for the parts outside the CDR3, the full variable domain is GAGVSQSPSNKVTEKGKDVELRCDPISGHTALYWYRQSLGQGLEFLIYFQGNSAPDKSGLPSDRFSAERTGGSVSTLTIQRTQQEDSAVYLCASSSASGRAPSSQFFGPGTRLTVL.

V is TRBV20-1 and J is TRBJ2-5; weak D call: TRBD1 (5 bases). Germline V gene sequence: CDR1 DFQATT, CDR2 SNEGSKA (reference sequence). Trimming stripped 3 bases from V and 2 bases from J, with 13 bases between. The CDR3 has 14 residues. Here the CDR3 reads CSASRTPPQETQYF. As DNA, the CDR3 is TGCAGTGCTAGTAGGACACCTCCTCAAGAGACCCAGTACTTC.

The chain joins TRBV7-2 to TRBJ2-3; TRBD1 matches 7 bases. This CDR3 is 12 amino acids long. V lost 1 base to trimming and J lost 9 bases; unmatched junction nucleotides: 1. CDR1 is SGHTA and CDR2 is FQGNSA in the germline V gene. The CDR3, as DNA: TGTGCCAGCAGCTTAGGGGGACAGACGCAGTATTTT. Translation: CASSLGGQTQYF.

The V and J genes are TRBV6-5 and TRBJ1-6, with TRBD1 matching 10 bases. Germline CDR1 reads MNHEY; CDR2 reads SVGAGI. This CDR3 spans 14 amino acids. The junction had 8 bases not matched to a gene; V was cut back by 11 bases and J by 7 bases. This CDR3 is CACASTGGNSPLHF. The CDR3 bases are TGTGCCTGCGCCTCGACAGGGGGCAATTCACCCCTCCACTTT.